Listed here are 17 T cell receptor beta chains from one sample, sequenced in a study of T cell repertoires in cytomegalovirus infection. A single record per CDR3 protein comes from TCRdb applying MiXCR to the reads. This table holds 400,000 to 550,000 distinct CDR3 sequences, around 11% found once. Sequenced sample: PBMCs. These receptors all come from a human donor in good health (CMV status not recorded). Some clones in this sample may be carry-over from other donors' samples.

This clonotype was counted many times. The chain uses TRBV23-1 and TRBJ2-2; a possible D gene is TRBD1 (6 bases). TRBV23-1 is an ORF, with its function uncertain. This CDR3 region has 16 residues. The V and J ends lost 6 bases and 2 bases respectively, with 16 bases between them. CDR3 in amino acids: CASRPTSGTNTGELFF. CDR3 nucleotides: TGCGCCAGCAGACCGACCTCCGGGACAAACACCGGGGAGCTGTTTTTT.

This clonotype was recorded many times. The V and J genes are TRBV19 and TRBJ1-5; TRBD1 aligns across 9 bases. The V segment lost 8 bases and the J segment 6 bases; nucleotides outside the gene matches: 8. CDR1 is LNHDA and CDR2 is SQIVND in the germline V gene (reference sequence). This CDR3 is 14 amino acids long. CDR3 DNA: TGTGCCAGTCGCTGGACAGGGGCAATTCAGCCCCAGCATTTT. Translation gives CASRWTGAIQPQHF.

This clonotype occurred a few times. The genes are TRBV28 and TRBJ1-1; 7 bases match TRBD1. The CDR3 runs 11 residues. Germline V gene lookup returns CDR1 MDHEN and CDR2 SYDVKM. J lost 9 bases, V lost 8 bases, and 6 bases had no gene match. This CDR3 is CASFRQGQAFF. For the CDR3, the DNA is TGTGCCAGCTTTAGACAGGGTCAAGCTTTCTTT.

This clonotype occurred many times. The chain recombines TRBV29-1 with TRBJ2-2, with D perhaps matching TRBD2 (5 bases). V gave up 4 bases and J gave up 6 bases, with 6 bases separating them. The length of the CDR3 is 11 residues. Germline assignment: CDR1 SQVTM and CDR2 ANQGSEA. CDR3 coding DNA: TGCAGCGTTGGGGGAGCCGGGGAGCTGTTTTTT. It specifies CSVGGAGELFF.

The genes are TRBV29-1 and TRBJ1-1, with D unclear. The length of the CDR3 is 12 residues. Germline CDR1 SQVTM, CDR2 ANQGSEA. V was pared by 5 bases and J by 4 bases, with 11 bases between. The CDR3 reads CSVSRAGTEAFF. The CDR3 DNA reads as TGCAGCGTTTCGAGGGCTGGCACTGAAGCTTTCTTT.

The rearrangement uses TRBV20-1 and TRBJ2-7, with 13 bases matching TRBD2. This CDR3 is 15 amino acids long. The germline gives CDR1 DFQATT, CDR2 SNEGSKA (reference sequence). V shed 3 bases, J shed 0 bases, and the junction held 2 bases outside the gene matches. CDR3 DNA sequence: TGCAGTGCTAGGAGGACTAGCGGGAGCTCCTACGAGCAGTACTTC. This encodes CSARRTSGSSYEQYF.

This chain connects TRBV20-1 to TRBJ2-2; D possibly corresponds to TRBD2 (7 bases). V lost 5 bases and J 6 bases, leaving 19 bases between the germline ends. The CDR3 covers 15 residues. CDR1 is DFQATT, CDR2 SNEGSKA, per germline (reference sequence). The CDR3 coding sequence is TGCAGTGCTTCAGGGGAGGGAGGGCCGGCCGGGGAGCTGTTTTTT. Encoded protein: CSASGEGGPAGELFF.

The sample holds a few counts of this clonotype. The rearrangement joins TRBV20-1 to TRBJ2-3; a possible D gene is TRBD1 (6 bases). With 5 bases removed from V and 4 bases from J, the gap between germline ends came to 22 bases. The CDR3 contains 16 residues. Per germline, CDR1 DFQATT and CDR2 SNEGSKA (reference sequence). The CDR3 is CSAPRQRGSRADTQYF. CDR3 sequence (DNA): TGCAGTGCTCCGAGACAAAGGGGGTCCCGAGCAGATACGCAGTATTTT.

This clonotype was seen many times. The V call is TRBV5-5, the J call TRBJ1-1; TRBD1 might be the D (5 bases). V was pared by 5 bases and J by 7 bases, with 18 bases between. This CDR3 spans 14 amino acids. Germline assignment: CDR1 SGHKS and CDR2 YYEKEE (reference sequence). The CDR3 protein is CASRNTPGEYEAFF. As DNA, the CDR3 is TGTGCCAGCAGGAACACCCCGGGGGAGTATGAAGCTTTCTTT.

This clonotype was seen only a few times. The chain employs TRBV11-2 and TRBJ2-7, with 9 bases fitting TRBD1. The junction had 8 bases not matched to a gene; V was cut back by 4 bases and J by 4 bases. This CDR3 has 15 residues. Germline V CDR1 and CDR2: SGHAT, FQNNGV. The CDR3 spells CASSSTGTGRYEQYF. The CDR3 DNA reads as TGTGCCAGCAGCTCCACCGGGACAGGGAGGTACGAGCAGTACTTC.

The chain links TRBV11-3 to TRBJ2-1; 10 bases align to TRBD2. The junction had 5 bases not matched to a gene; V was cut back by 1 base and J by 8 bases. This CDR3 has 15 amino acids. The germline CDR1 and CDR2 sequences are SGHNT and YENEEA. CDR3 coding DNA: TGTGCCAGCAGCTTAGGGCTAGCGGGGGCAGATGAGCAGTTCTTC. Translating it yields CASSLGLAGADEQFF.

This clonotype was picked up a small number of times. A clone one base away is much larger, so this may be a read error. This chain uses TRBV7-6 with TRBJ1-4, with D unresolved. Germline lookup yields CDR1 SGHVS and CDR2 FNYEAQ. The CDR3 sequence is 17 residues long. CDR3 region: CANSFRYGPTTNEKLFF. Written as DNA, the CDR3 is TGTGCCAACAGCTTTCGGTACGGGCCTACAACTAATGAAAAACTGTTTTTT.

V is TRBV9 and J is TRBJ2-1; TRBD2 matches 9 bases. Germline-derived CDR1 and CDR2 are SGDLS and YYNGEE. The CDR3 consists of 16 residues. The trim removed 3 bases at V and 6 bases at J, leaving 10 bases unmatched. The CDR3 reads CASSAVGGGAANEQFF. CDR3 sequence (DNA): TGTGCCAGCAGCGCAGTAGGCGGGGGGGCCGCCAATGAGCAGTTCTTC.

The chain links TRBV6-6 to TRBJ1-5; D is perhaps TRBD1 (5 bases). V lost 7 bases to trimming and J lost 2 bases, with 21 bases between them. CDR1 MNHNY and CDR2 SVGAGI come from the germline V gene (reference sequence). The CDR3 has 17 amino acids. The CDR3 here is CASKLRRGGAGNQPQHF. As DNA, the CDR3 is TGTGCCAGCAAACTGCGCCGTGGTGGGGCTGGCAATCAGCCCCAGCATTTT.

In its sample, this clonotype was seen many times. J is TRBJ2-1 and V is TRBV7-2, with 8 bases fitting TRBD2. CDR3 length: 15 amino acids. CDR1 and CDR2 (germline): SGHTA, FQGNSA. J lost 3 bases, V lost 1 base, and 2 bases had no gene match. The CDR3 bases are TGTGCCAGCAGCTTAGGGACTAGCCGCTACAATGAGCAGTTCTTC. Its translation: CASSLGTSRYNEQFF.

The chain's CDR3 is CASSLRAKAFF. CDR3 sequence (DNA): TGTGCCAGCAGTTTGAGGGCGAAAGCTTTCTTT. This chain uses TRBV28 with TRBJ1-1; D remains ambiguous. This CDR3 has 11 amino acids. Germline V gene data show CDR1 as MDHEN and CDR2 as SYDVKM. The germline V and J ends were trimmed by 3 bases and 9 bases, with 8 bases remaining between them.

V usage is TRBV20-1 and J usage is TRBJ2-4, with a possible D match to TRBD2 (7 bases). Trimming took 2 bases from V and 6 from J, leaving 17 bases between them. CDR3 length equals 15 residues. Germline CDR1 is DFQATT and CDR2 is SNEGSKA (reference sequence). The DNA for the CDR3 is TGCAGTGCTAGACCTCCATGGGGGGGCATAAACATTCAGTACTTC. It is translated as CSARPPWGGINIQYF.